This is a list of T cell receptor beta chains from one sample in a study of blood T cell repertoires in COVID-19. Clones were read by immunoSEQ multiplex PCR, and TCRdb kept only the in-frame ones, dropping some. The sample holds roughly 100,000 clones, less than 90% seen once. Material: peripheral blood. Every receptor here comes from a man between 65 and 79 years old with active or convalescent COVID-19. Each CDR3 is given with its conserved first and last residue. Clone size is stated in some rows and not others, as once, few, many or a class when expanded.

j_call,clone_size,v_call,cdr3_aa
TRBJ2-1,-,TRBV2,CASSLQTQAYNEQFF
TRBJ2-2,few,TRBV6-5,CASTRDGGRGELFF
TRBJ1-3,-,TRBV6-6,CASRQTGVNTIYF
TRBJ1-2,-,TRBV7-2,CASSPRDRIYGYTF
TRBJ2-3,-,TRBV24-1,CATSAPGPSTDTQYF
TRBJ2-5,-,TRBV2,CASRQGGETQYF
TRBJ2-1,-,TRBV7-2,CASSFISGGGSLGQFF
TRBJ2-5,-,TRBV5-1,CASSLLLLSGGAQETQYF
TRBJ1-5,-,TRBV4-2,CASSQDRSSNQPQHF
TRBJ1-1,-,TRBV19,CASTPRQTNTEAFF
TRBJ2-2,-,TRBV15,CATSRDRDHRVPPGELFF
TRBJ1-6,-,TRBV6-5,CASNRQGDSPLHF
TRBJ2-7,-,TRBV28,CASSSRTGGSTAYEQYF
TRBJ1-1,few,TRBV6-5,CASRLLMNTEAFF
TRBJ1-2,-,TRBV7-2,CASSLQDGNYGYTF
TRBJ1-4,few,TRBV19,CASSPNRGSNEKLFF
TRBJ2-1,once,TRBV19,CASSIVAQGAYNEQFF
TRBJ1-3,-,TRBV5-1,CASSLDRAGNTIYF
TRBJ2-3,-,TRBV7-2,CASSLPGTASTDTQYF
TRBJ2-3,-,TRBV14,CASKNGLATRDTQYF
TRBJ2-1,-,TRBV5-4,CASSSGTGAFNEQFF
TRBJ2-7,-,TRBV5-1,CASSYDSSYEQYF
TRBJ2-5,-,TRBV15,CATSRDRNRETQYF
TRBJ1-5,-,TRBV18,CASSPLSGNQPQHF
TRBJ1-1,-,TRBV10-2,CASSDGFMNTEAFF